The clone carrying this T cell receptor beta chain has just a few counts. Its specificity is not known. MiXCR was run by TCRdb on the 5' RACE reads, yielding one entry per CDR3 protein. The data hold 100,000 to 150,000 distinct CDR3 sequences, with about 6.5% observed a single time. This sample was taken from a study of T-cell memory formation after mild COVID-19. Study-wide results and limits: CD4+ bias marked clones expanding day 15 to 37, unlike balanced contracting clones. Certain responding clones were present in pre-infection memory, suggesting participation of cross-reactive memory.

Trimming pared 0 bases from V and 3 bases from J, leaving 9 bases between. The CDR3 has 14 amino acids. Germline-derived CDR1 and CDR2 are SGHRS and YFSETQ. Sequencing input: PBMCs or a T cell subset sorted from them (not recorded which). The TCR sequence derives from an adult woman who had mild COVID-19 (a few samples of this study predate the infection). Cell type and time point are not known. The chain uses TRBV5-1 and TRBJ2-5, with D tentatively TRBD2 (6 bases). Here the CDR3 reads CASSLERVEETQYF. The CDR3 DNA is TGCGCCAGCAGCTTGGAGCGGGTAGAAGAGACCCAGTACTTC.